This T cell receptor (beta chain) derives from a study of cytomegalovirus exposure and HLA in healthy donors. This PCR relied on a set of 60 Vbeta primers and 13 Jbeta primers. Assay used: immunoSEQ multiplex PCR; TCRdb lists only in-frame clones, some missing. The sample carries about 100,000 clones, around 82% recorded once. Sequenced sample: PBMCs. The receptor's source is a woman aged 60 to 75 in good health and CMV-seronegative.

In nucleotides, the CDR3 is TGTGCCAGCAGTTACTCAACAGGGAACACCGGGGAGCTGTTTTTT. This codes for CASSYSTGNTGELFF. The chain carries TRBV6-5 and TRBJ2-2; tentatively, D is TRBD1 (5 bases). CDR3 length: 15 amino acids. V was shortened by 0 bases and J by 1 base, with 6 bases between the two germline ends. The germline V gene encodes CDR1 MNHEY and CDR2 SVGAGI.